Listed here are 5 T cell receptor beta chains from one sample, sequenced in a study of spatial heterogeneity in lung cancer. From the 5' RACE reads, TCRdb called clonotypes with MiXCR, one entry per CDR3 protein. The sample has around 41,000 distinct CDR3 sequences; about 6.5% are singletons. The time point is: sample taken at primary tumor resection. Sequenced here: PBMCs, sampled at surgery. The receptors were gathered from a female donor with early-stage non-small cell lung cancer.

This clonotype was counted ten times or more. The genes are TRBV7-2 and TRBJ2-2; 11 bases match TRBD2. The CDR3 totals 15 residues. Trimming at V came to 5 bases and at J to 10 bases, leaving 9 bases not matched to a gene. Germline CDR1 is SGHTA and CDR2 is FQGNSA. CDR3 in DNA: TGTGCCAGCAGCCCCGCACTAGCGGGGGCGGTGGAGCTGTTTTTT. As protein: CASSPALAGAVELFF.

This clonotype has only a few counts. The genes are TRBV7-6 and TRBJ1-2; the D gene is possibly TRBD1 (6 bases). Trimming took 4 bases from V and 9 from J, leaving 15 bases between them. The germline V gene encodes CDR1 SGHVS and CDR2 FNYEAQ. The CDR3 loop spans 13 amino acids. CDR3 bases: TGTGCCAGCAGCTCCAGACAGGCCTCAAGCTACACCTTC. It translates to CASSSRQASSYTF.

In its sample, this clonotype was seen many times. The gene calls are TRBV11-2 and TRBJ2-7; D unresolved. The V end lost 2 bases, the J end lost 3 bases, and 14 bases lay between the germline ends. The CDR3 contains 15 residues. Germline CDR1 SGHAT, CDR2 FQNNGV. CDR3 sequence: CASSLSVPSLYEQYF. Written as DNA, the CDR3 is TGTGCCAGCAGCTTATCGGTTCCCAGCCTCTACGAGCAGTACTTC.

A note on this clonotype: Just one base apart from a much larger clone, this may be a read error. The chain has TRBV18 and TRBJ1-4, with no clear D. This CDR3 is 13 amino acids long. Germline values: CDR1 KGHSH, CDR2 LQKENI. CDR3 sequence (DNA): TGTGTCAGCTCACCACTAAGAAATGAAAAACTGTTTTTT. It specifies CVSSPLRNEKLFF.

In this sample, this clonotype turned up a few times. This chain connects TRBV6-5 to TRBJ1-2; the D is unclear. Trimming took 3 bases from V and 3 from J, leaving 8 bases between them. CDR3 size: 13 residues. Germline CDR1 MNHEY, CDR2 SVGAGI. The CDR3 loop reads CASSYARDYGYTF. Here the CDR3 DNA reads TGTGCCAGCAGTTATGCAAGGGACTATGGCTACACCTTC.